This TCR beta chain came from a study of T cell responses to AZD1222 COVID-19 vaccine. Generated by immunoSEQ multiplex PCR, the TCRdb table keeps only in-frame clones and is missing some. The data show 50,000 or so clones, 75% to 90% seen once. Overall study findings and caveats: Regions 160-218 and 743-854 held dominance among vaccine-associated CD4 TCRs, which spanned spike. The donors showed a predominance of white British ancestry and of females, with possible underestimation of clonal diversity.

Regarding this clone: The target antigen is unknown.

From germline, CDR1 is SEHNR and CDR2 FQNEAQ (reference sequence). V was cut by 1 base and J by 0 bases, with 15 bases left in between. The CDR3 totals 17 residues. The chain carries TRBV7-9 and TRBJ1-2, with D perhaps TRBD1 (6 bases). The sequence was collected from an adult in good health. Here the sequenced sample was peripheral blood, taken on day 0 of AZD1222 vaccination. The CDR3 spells CASSLGWDTGANYGYTF. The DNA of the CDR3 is TGTGCCAGCAGCTTAGGATGGGACACGGGGGCTAACTATGGCTACACCTTC.